What follows is one T cell receptor (beta chain) and its context. The sample belongs to a study of technical replicates of blood from a handful of donors. Here immunoSEQ multiplex PCR was the method, and the copy in TCRdb shows in-frame clones only, minus some. The sample has some 71,000 clones; around 97% are singletons. The CDR3 runs 15 residues. The V and J genes are TRBV21-1 and TRBJ1-2. TRBV21-1 is a documented pseudogene. Sequenced: T cells isolated from PBMCs. This TCR derives from a human donor in good health. The CDR3 sequence: CASSKDLAPFYGYTF. CDR3 DNA: TGTGCCAGCAGCAAAGACCTAGCTCCCTTTTATGGCTACACCTTC.